Listed below are T cell receptor beta chains from one sample, sequenced in a study of memory CD4+ T cells and cytomegalovirus serostatus. TCRdb's copy holds only in-frame clones and misses some; the assay was immunoSEQ multiplex PCR. The sample includes about 67,000 clones, about 78% seen only once; the top ten take roughly 4.7%. The sample taken for sequencing was memory CD4+ T cells from blood. Receptors originate from an adult in good health and CMV-seropositive. CDR3s include the opening cysteine and the closing phenylalanine or tryptophan. The D gene is left open where the match is weak. Expanded clones get a size class; other rows say once, few or many, or leave the size out.

J | D | size | V | DNA | CDR3
TRBJ2-1 | TRBD1 | . | TRBV5-6 | TGTGCCAGCAGTTCCGGGACAGGGGTTCATGAGCAGTTCTTC | CASSSGTGVHEQFF
TRBJ1-3 | . | once | TRBV28 | TGTGCCAGCAGTCCCGGAAACACCATATATTTT | CASSPGNTIYF
TRBJ1-5 | . | . | TRBV6-1 | TGTGCCAGCAGTCCACAGGGAGATCAGCCCCAGCATTTT | CASSPQGDQPQHF
TRBJ2-7 | . | . | TRBV21-1 | TGTGCCAGCAGCAAAGGAAGGGACAGATCCTACGAGCAGTACTTC | CASSKGRDRSYEQYF
TRBJ1-1 | . | once | TRBV10-3 | TGTGCCATCAGTGAGTACACTGAAGCTTTCTTT | CAISEYTEAFF
TRBJ2-1 | TRBD2 | . | TRBV28 | TGTGCCACCGTTGGGGGGGGCTCCTACAATGAGCAGTTCTTC | CATVGGGSYNEQFF
TRBJ2-3 | . | . | TRBV7-6 | TGTGCCAGCAGCTCCTCCTTCCAGGCAGATACGCAGTATTTT | CASSSSFQADTQYF
TRBJ2-5 | TRBD2 | once | TRBV9 | TGTGCCAGCAGCAACCGGGACTACGGGGAGACCCAGTACTTC | CASSNRDYGETQYF
TRBJ1-2 | . | . | TRBV10-3 | TGTGCCATCAGTGAGTACACTAACTATGGCTACACCTTC | CAISEYTNYGYTF
TRBJ2-7 | TRBD1 | . | TRBV5-4 | TGTGCCAGCAGCTTGGGGATAGGGACAGAGTACGAGCAGTACTTC | CASSLGIGTEYEQYF
TRBJ1-1 | . | . | TRBV6-5 | TGTGCCAGCAGTTCCGGTCGCAGCCTTGAAGCTTTCTTT | CASSSGRSLEAFF
TRBJ2-1 | TRBD2 | . | TRBV30 | TGTGCCTGGAGCCTTAAAAGCGGGAGGTCTGATGAGCAGTTCTTC | CAWSLKSGRSDEQFF
TRBJ1-3 | . | few | TRBV7-9 | TGTGCCAGCAGCCGGCGGGGGGGCGAAGACTCTGGAAACACCATATATTTT | CASSRRGGEDSGNTIYF
TRBJ2-2 | TRBD2 | . | TRBV5-1 | TGCGCCAGCAGCCAGGGACTAAGGGGCGGGGAGCTGTTTTTT | CASSQGLRGGELFF
TRBJ1-4 | . | . | TRBV5-1 | TGCGCCAGCATACCTCTAGGGGTTTCGGCCACTAATGAAAAACTGTTTTTT | CASIPLGVSATNEKLFF
TRBJ2-1 | TRBD2 | few | TRBV18 | TGTGCCAGCTCACCACCGGTGGAGCGGGAGAGTCACAATGAGCAGTTCTTC | CASSPPVERESHNEQFF
TRBJ2-3 | . | . | TRBV6-5 | TGTGCCAGCGAGGACAGATTCACAGATACGCAGTATTTT | CASEDRFTDTQYF
TRBJ2-7 | . | . | TRBV6-6 | TGTGCCAGCAGTTACTCCGAGTACGAGCAGTACTTC | CASSYSEYEQYF
TRBJ2-5 | TRBD1 | . | TRBV23-1 | TGCGCCAGCAGTCAACCCGGGACAGGGGAGGAGGAGACCCAGTACTTC | CASSQPGTGEEETQYF
TRBJ1-4 | . | . | TRBV27 | TGTGCCAGCAGTTTTCAGGTCGCAGAAAAACTGTTTTTT | CASSFQVAEKLFF
TRBJ1-4 | . | . | TRBV14 | TGTGCCAGCAGCCAAGAATTTAGTGAAAAACTGTTTTTT | CASSQEFSEKLFF
TRBJ1-4 | TRBD1 | . | TRBV28 | TGTGCCACTTTGGACAGGGGGGTTAATGAAAAACTGTTTTTT | CATLDRGVNEKLFF
TRBJ2-1 | . | . | TRBV7-2 | TGTGCCAGCAGCTTTCCAGGGTCCTACAATGAGCAGTTCTTC | CASSFPGSYNEQFF
TRBJ2-1 | TRBD2 | few | TRBV27 | TGTGCCAGCAGTACCGGGACTAGCGGGATGCTTAGGAATGAGCAGTTCTTC | CASSTGTSGMLRNEQFF
TRBJ1-4 | TRBD1 | . | TRBV4-1 | TGCGCCAGCAGCCAAGAAAGGGGGCGTGAAAAACTGTTTTTT | CASSQERGREKLFF
TRBJ1-1 | . | . | TRBV28 | TGTGCCAGCACCGCCGAGGAGGCCTTGAACACTGAAGCTTTCTTT | CASTAEEALNTEAFF